This TCR beta chain was identified during a study of CXCR3-negative and CXCR3-positive naive CD8 T cells (dated by TCRdb to the late 2010s). General notes on the study: In total, roughly 140 million TRB reads were obtained, which works out to roughly 1.5 +/- 0.3 million reads per library. For the TRBV-TRBJ cluster analysis, the naive subsets came from about five donors, while the memory cells came from 3 donors. Data from 11 donors, pooled across two independent experiments, went into the diversity and physicochemical repertoire analyses. Overall study outcomes, separate from this receptor: Repertoire diversity was comparably high in both naive subsets but much lower in memory CD8+ T cells. TRB CDR3s from CXCR3-positive naive cells showed higher hydrophobicity (lower Kidera factor 4), lower energy, and higher strength and volume indices than CXCR3-negative naive cells. Freshly isolated PBMCs were used for most assays because CXCR3 expression went down partially after cryopreservation. Similar TRBV-TRBJ usage was shown by naive CXCR3-negative and CXCR3-positive cells from the same donor, whereas distinct patterns were shown by memory cells. Surface CD5, linked to self-reactivity in mice, was comparable between naive subsets; TCR interaction strength was therefore also inferred from TRB CDR3 physicochemical properties.

As concerns this clonotype: Its antigen remains undetermined.

TCRdb shows the sequencer as NextSeq 550. The Human TCR Profiling Kit (MiLaboratory) was used to prepare UMI-labeled 5' RACE TRB cDNA libraries. cDNA synthesis used the entire amount of extracted RNA, and PCR amplification then used the entire amount of cDNA produced. Libraries were prepared in parallel using an identical number of PCR cycles. Per the authors' processing: With a requirement of at least two reads per UMI, MIGEC and MiXCR extracted about 50,000 +/- 10,000 unique UMI-labeled TRB cDNA molecules per library. Each library averaged roughly 36,000 +/- 9,600 functional in-frame TRB CDR3 nucleotide clonotypes without stop codons. After each sample was downsampled to 5000 UMI-labeled TRB molecules, VDJtools was used to calculate diversity metrics such as normalized Shannon-Wiener and Chao1. Clonotype-size-weighted physicochemical properties of the central five CDR3 residues (interaction energy, strength, volume and Kidera factor 4) were computed in VDJtools. Reads reprocessed by TCRdb are summarized as one entry per CDR3 protein sequence, and DNA is absent. Clone size and V and J calls follow TCRdb, not the original study. The table kept for this sample lists fewer than 60,000 distinct CDR3 sequences. The top ten clones comprise about 1.4% of the sample.

CDR1 and CDR2 were assigned from the germline V gene as SQVTM and ANQGSEA. From the cysteine up to the phenylalanine, the CDR3 has a length of 18 residues. No coding sequence is recorded. Each CD8+ T cell subset was flow-sorted in triplicate, and 250,000 to 300,000 cells per subset were placed directly into RLT lysis buffer. Naive CD8+ T cells were defined stringently as CD45RO-CCR7+CD27+CD95- to exclude memory contaminants. Peripheral blood mononuclear cells were isolated from buffy coats by standard density gradient centrifugation. A FACSAria III was used to flow-sort naive CD8+ T cells into CXCR3-negative and CXCR3-positive populations. Total RNA was extracted from sorted cells with an RNeasy Mini Kit.

The sample was naive CXCR3- CD8+ T cells from blood. The intended sense of this specimen's cell subset or site label: CD45RO-CCR7+CD27+CD95- naive CD8+ T cells lacking CXCR3 (TNR3-). The chain is assembled from TRBV29-1 and TRBJ2-5; TCRdb reports TRBD1, a call that lacks DNA to check it against. This clonotype originated in a human donor in good health. Some clones in this sample may be carry-over from other donors' samples. The encoded CDR3 is CSVEDGAGRFEELETQYF.